This TCR beta chain was profiled in a study of control samples from healthy donors and cancer patients. Clones were sequenced by immunoSEQ multiplex PCR, and TCRdb holds only the in-frame ones, with some missing. The sample lists 150,000 to 200,000 clones; over 90% were seen once. V shed 2 bases and J shed 2 bases, with 25 bases lying between them. The CDR3 is 18 residues long. Per germline, CDR1 GTSNPN and CDR2 SVGIG (reference sequence). Sequencing was performed on blood. The TCR comes from a woman aged 30 to 39 in good health. J is TRBJ2-7 and V is TRBV30, with D possibly TRBD2 on 6 matching bases. This CDR3 reads CAWSPEGRSPRLAYEQYF. For the CDR3, the DNA is TGTGCCTGGAGTCCGGAGGGCAGGAGCCCTAGGTTAGCCTACGAGCAGTACTTC. The full variable domain, its missing parts supplied by reference TRBV30 and TRBJ2-7, is SQTIHQWPATLVQPVGSPLSLECTVEGTSNPNLYWYRQAAGRGLQLLFYSVGIGQISSEVPQNLSASRPQDRQFILSSKKLLLSDSGFYLCAWSPEGRSPRLAYEQYFGPGTRLTVT.